A single sample gave rise to the 19 T cell receptor beta chains below, sequenced in a study of blood T cell repertoires in COVID-19. Repertoires were generated with immunoSEQ multiplex PCR, while TCRdb's copy carries only in-frame clones and drops some. There are roughly 410,000 clones in the sample; more than 70% occur only once, and about 1.2% lies in the top ten. Source material: peripheral blood. These receptors all stem from a man in his forties with acute or convalescent COVID-19.

The V gene is TRBV28, the J gene TRBJ2-5; 10 nucleotides align to TRBD2. The CDR3 has 16 residues. With 1 base clipped from V and 4 bases from J, the junction kept 6 bases outside the gene matches. Germline CDR1 reads MDHEN; CDR2 reads SYDVKM. The CDR3 is CASSLLQRGGVETQYF. The CDR3 DNA sequence: TGTGCCAGCAGTTTATTGCAGCGGGGGGGAGTAGAGACCCAGTACTTC.

The rearrangement joins TRBV6-6 to TRBJ2-5; 8 nucleotides agree with TRBD1. In germline, CDR1 is MNHNY, CDR2 SVGAGI (reference sequence). The CDR3 is 15 residues long. The V gene end was trimmed by 7 bases and the J gene end by 2 bases; junction bases not matched to a gene: 9. Written as DNA, the CDR3 is TGTGCCAGCAATTCAGGACAGGGAGGACAAGAGACCCAGTACTTC. Translated: CASNSGQGGQETQYF.

As regards this clone: Additional DNA sequences in this sample encode the identical CDR3. V gene TRBV5-1 combines with J gene TRBJ1-2, with 8 bases that match TRBD1. Trimming at V came to 1 base and at J to 8 bases, leaving 7 bases not matched to a gene. The CDR3 contains 14 residues. CDR1 is SGHRS, CDR2 YFSETQ, per germline. DNA of the CDR3: TGCGCCAGCAGCTTGTTGGACAGGGTGGGAGGCTACACCTTC. Protein: CASSLLDRVGGYTF. The full variable domain, rest sourced from reference TRBV5-1 and TRBJ1-2, is KAGVTQTPRYLIKTRGQQVTLSCSPISGHRSVSWYQQTPGQGLQFLFEYFSETQRNKGNFPGRFSGRQFSNSRSEMNVSTLELGDSALYLCASSLLDRVGGYTFGSGTRLTVV.

The rearrangement links TRBV6-4 to TRBJ2-3; 10 bases are a match to TRBD2. The CDR3 has 15 amino acids. The germline CDR1 and CDR2 sequences are MRHNA and SNTAGT. With V trimmed by 6 bases and J by 4 bases, 7 bases remained unmatched. DNA of the CDR3: TGTGCCAGCAGCCGCTCTAGCGGGGGTGCAGATACGCAGTATTTT. The encoded protein is CASSRSSGGADTQYF.

V is TRBV3-1 (or the pseudogene TRBV3-2) and J is TRBJ2-1; D possibly corresponds to TRBD1 (5 bases). CDR1 is LGHDT, CDR2 YNNKEL, per germline (reference sequence). The CDR3 length is 12 residues. V lost 1 base and J lost 9, with 7 bases in between. This CDR3 reads CASSQVTGEQFF. CDR3 bases: TGTGCCAGCAGCCAAGTAACAGGTGAGCAGTTCTTC.

V gene TRBV10-3 combines with J gene TRBJ1-1; 7 nucleotides match TRBD1. The CDR3 spans 11 residues. The V segment lost 4 bases and the J segment 9 bases; nucleotides outside the gene matches: 2. CDR1 is ENHRY, CDR2 SYGVKD, per germline. CDR3 DNA: TGTGCCATCAGTGCAGGGGGTAAAGCTTTCTTT. Protein product: CAISAGGKAFF.

The chain carries TRBV27 and TRBJ1-4; D gene uncertain. Germline CDR1 MNHEY, CDR2 SMNVEV (reference sequence). This CDR3 is 14 amino acids long. V was shortened by 5 bases and J by 3 bases, with 10 bases between the two germline ends. In DNA, the CDR3 is TGTGCCAGCAGTACGCAGAACGCTAATGAAAAACTGTTTTTT. Its translation is CASSTQNANEKLFF.

V is TRBV29-1 and J is TRBJ1-2; D possibly corresponds to TRBD1 (5 bases). Germline V gives CDR1 SQVTM, CDR2 ANQGSEA. CDR3 size: 13 residues. Trimming removed 6 bases from V and 4 bases from J, with 15 bases in between. The CDR3: CSVLLTDTYGYTF. The CDR3 nucleotides read TGCAGCGTACTCTTGACGGACACCTATGGCTACACCTTC.

The genes are TRBV11-1 and TRBJ1-1; D remains ambiguous. The V gene lost 5 bases and the J gene lost 5 bases, with 21 bases spanning the gap. Germline CDR1 is SGHAT and CDR2 is FQDESV (reference sequence). The CDR3 spans 16 residues. For the CDR3, the DNA is TGTGCCAGCAGCCCCCTAATAGCCACCGTTAGGACTGAAGCTTTCTTT. It yields the protein CASSPLIATVRTEAFF.

Points on this clone: A read error may explain this, as a much larger clone is one base away. This sample includes further DNA sequences coding for the same CDR3. The chain couples TRBV7-9 to TRBJ2-7, with 9 bases that match TRBD2. J gave up 7 bases and V 0 bases, and 7 bases lay outside the gene matches. Germline V gene lookup returns CDR1 SEHNR and CDR2 FQNEAQ (reference sequence). The CDR3 runs 15 residues. The CDR3 loop is CASSLALAGKNEQYF. The CDR3, as DNA: TGTGCCAGCAGCTTAGCCCTAGCGGGAAAAAATGAGCAGTACTTC.

The gene calls are TRBV23-1 and TRBJ2-1; TRBD1 agrees at 7 bases. TRBV23-1 is assigned to the ORF class and has an uncertain function. With 4 bases clipped from V and 0 bases from J, the junction kept 9 bases outside the gene matches. The CDR3 spans 17 residues. CDR3: CASSRQGGPSSYNEQFF. Written as DNA, the CDR3 is TGCGCCAGCAGTCGACAGGGCGGACCTAGCTCCTACAATGAGCAGTTCTTC.

This rearrangement joins TRBV25-1 to TRBJ1-1, with D uncertain. Deletions cut 3 bases from V and 0 bases from J, with 8 bases between. The CDR3 spans 14 residues. Germline lookup yields CDR1 MGHDK and CDR2 SYGVNS. This CDR3 reads CASSDRYMNTEAFF. The CDR3 DNA reads TGTGCCAGCAGTGATCGATACATGAACACTGAAGCTTTCTTT.

This clone was recorded only once. V gene TRBV7-9 combines with J gene TRBJ2-2; 9 bases map to TRBD2. From germline, CDR1 is SEHNR and CDR2 FQNEAQ (reference sequence). Trimming at V came to 1 base and at J to 1 base, leaving 4 bases not matched to a gene. The length of the CDR3 is 17 residues. CDR3 in amino acids: CASSLGLAGMNTGELFF. The CDR3 DNA is TGTGCCAGCAGCTTAGGTCTAGCGGGAATGAACACCGGGGAGCTGTTTTTT.

This clone was observed a handful of times. The chain employs TRBV2 and TRBJ1-2, with 8 positions matching TRBD1. V was pared by 3 bases and J by 3 bases, with 9 bases of the junction left unmatched. There are 16 residues in the CDR3. The germline gives CDR1 SNHLY, CDR2 FYNNEI. In nucleotides, the CDR3 is TGTGCCAGCAGTGATTACTCCAGGGGGCAGGACTATGGCTACACCTTC. This codes for CASSDYSRGQDYGYTF.

The chain links TRBV1 to TRBJ2-1; whether TRBD1, the table's D call, matches the DNA was not checked. TRBV1 is termed a pseudogene. CDR3 length equals 19 residues. CDR3 sequence: CTSSQENDLGQGIYNEQFF. CDR3 DNA sequence: TGCACCAGCAGCCAAGAGAATGACTTGGGACAGGGGATATACAATGAGCAGTTCTTC.

V is TRBV7-9 and J is TRBJ1-3; no reliable D call. This CDR3 spans 16 amino acids. The germline V gene encodes CDR1 SEHNR and CDR2 FQNEAQ (reference sequence). Trimming removed 1 base at V and 0 bases at J, with 10 bases between. CDR3 protein: CASSLEVDFSGNTIYF. The CDR3 DNA follows: TGTGCCAGCAGCTTAGAGGTGGACTTCTCTGGAAACACCATATATTTT.

The chain is built from TRBV2 and TRBJ2-7; 8 bases align to TRBD1. J was trimmed by 2 bases and V by 4 bases; bases with no gene match: 4. The CDR3 totals 14 residues. Looked up from germline, CDR1 is SNHLY and CDR2 is FYNNEI. The CDR3 sequence is CASSGDRTTYEQYF. CDR3 sequence (DNA): TGTGCCAGCAGTGGGGACAGGACCACCTACGAGCAGTACTTC.

Of note for this clone: Mismatch with germline at one junction end may stem from a read error. The V call is TRBV15, the J call TRBJ2-5, with a weak D call TRBD2 (6 bases). The CDR3 runs 14 residues. Germline V gene sequence: CDR1 LNHNV, CDR2 YYDKDF (reference sequence). The chain's CDR3 is CATSGDGAGETQYF. CDR3 bases: TGTGCCACCAGCGGAGACGGGGCGGGGGAGACCCAGTACTTC.

This rearrangement joins TRBV5-1 to TRBJ1-1; 8 bases align to TRBD1. J was trimmed by 8 bases and V by 5 bases; bases with no gene match: 11. Germline CDR1 SGHRS, CDR2 YFSETQ. The CDR3 is 14 amino acids. The CDR3 is CASSTGTGRLEAFF. The CDR3 DNA reads as TGCGCCAGCAGTACCGGGACAGGACGCTTGGAAGCTTTCTTT.